This TCR beta chain was sequenced during a study of Ad26.COV2.S vaccination and SARS-CoV-2 variants. The protocol was immunoSEQ multiplex PCR, while the TCRdb copy is restricted to in-frame clones and leaves out a portion. The sample contains roughly 500,000 clones, around 85% of which appear only once. General study findings and limits: The study found similar non-spike TCR breadth in vaccine and placebo recipients.

Treatment reported: 15 to 20 received Ad26.COV2.S at low or high dose, single or two shots; roughly five received placebo; per-sample allocation not given. Vaccine and placebo recipients were sampled on day 63 after the first injection. For this clone: Its antigen is unidentified.

V gave up 7 bases and J gave up 5 bases, with 7 bases separating them. Germline V gene sequence: CDR1 LGHNT, CDR2 FRNRAP. This CDR3 has 11 residues. The sequence was collected from a person between 18 and 60 years old who received the Ad26.COV2.S COVID-19 vaccine or a placebo. The sequencing used peripheral blood, collected in a trial of Ad26.COV2.S vaccine versus placebo. The chain couples TRBV12-5 to TRBJ2-3; D call uncertain. CDR3 DNA sequence: TGTGCTAGTGCCATCGGAGATACGCAGTATTTT. Translating it yields CASAIGDTQYF.